This TCR beta chain was recorded in a study of control samples from healthy donors and cancer patients (dated by TCRdb to about 2020). At the junction V is shortened by 6 bases and J by 0 bases, with 9 bases in between. Via the germline V gene (reference sequence), CDR1 is MNHNY and CDR2 SVGAGI. Taken from cysteine to phenylalanine, the CDR3 has 14 residues. CDR3 DNA is the only sequence kept; it has 42 bases, read in frame from the first base. Libraries came from the immunoSEQ multiplex PCR assay. This is the immuneACCESS table as TCRdb keeps it, with only in-frame sequences that have V and J called. A part of the clones is gone; compared with another copy, unresolved V genes explain less than half, and the rest is unexplained. Across this sample there are 84,000 or so clones, with roughly 82% seen only once. Around a tenth of the sample lies in the top ten. A note on this clone: No cognate antigen has been identified for it. Base qualities are not at hand, and no much larger clone is one base apart.

This TCR derives from a man aged 60-69 years with head and neck cancer. The V and J genes are TRBV6-6 and TRBJ1-3; too little of a D gene remains to name it. Sequencing was carried out using PBMCs. The CDR3 has the sequence CASSPGGSGNTIYF. The nucleotide sequence is TGTGCCAGCAGCCCGGGCGGCTCTGGAAACACCATATATTTT.